These T cell receptor beta chains were read from a single sample in a study of T-cell reconstitution after alpha-beta-depleted transplantation in children. A single record per CDR3 protein comes from TCRdb applying MiXCR to the PCR reads. The table includes 200,000 to 250,000 distinct CDR3 sequences, around 8% detected once. This specimen consisted of PBMCs, mostly from graft donor cells, obtained 180 days after TCRalphabeta/CD19-depleted stem cell transplant. The receptors originated from a male patient younger than 18 who had a stem cell transplant for acute lymphoblastic leukemia, so the T cells may come from the graft donor. Both conserved end residues are part of each CDR3. The D gene is left open where the match is weak. Only some rows state a clone size, as once, few, many or a class for expanded clones.

many	TRBV28	TRBJ2-5	TRBD2	TGTGCCAGCAGTTTTGCGGGACTACAGTGGGGTGCACAAGAGACCCAGTACTTC	CASSFAGLQWGAQETQYF
many	TRBV7-2	TRBJ1-2	.	TGTGCCAGCAGCTTAGTAGCGGATCCTAACTATGGCTACACCTTC	CASSLVADPNYGYTF
many	TRBV12-3/TRBV12-4	TRBJ2-5	TRBD1	TGTGCCAGCAGTTTATCCACAGGGGGCCGAGAGACCCAGTACTTC	CASSLSTGGRETQYF
many	TRBV12-3/TRBV12-4	TRBJ2-1	.	TGTGCCAGCAGTTTCCCGGTAGGGGAATACAATGAGCAGTTCTTC	CASSFPVGEYNEQFF
.	TRBV6-1	TRBJ2-3	TRBD1	TGTGCCAGCAGTGTCGACAGGGGCCACACAGATACGCAGTATTTT	CASSVDRGHTDTQYF
many	TRBV7-2	TRBJ1-6	.	TGTGCCAGCAGCCAAGGACATCTTAGCAATTCACCCCTCCACTTT	CASSQGHLSNSPLHF
few	TRBV5-6	TRBJ1-1	TRBD1	TGTGCCAGCAGCCCCGTAGGGGGCAGAGGCACTGAAGCTTTCTTT	CASSPVGGRGTEAFF
many	TRBV11-2	TRBJ2-5	TRBD2	TGTGCCAGCAGCTTAGATCTTCGGGGGGGCGTTTTTTGGGAGACCCAGTACTTC	CASSLDLRGGVFWETQYF
.	TRBV20-1	TRBJ2-5	.	TGCAGTGCTTGGGGGCTACTAGATGGGAAGGAAGAGACCCAGTACTTC	CSAWGLLDGKEETQYF
many	TRBV3-1	TRBJ1-3	.	TGTGCCAGCAGCCAACGGACAGACCGAAACACCATATATTTT	CASSQRTDRNTIYF
many	TRBV12-3/TRBV12-4	TRBJ2-5	.	TGTGCCAGCAGTTTAGGAGATAGCCCCCAAAGAGAGACCCAGTACTTC	CASSLGDSPQRETQYF
many	TRBV12-3/TRBV12-4	TRBJ2-7	.	TGTGCCAGCAGTTCCTTTCTAGTCTCCTACGAGCAGTACTTC	CASSSFLVSYEQYF
many	TRBV6-1	TRBJ1-3	.	TGTGCCAGCAGCCCCGGACTCCATATCTCTGGAAACACCATATATTTT	CASSPGLHISGNTIYF
few	TRBV13	TRBJ2-4	.	TGTGCCAGCAGCTTCCTGGACATTCAGTACTTC	CASSFLDIQYF
many	TRBV4-3	TRBJ2-7	TRBD2	TGCGCCAGCAGCCAAGACGGATCGGGGAGGGCAGGCGAGCAGTACTTC	CASSQDGSGRAGEQYF
many	TRBV12-3/TRBV12-4	TRBJ2-5	.	TGTGCCAGCAGTTTCCCAGCGGGCAGCTCGGGACGCGGCGAGACCCAGTACTTC	CASSFPAGSSGRGETQYF
many	TRBV25-1	TRBJ1-2	.	TGTGCCAGCAGTGAACCGGACGGCAACTATGGCTACACCTTC	CASSEPDGNYGYTF
many	TRBV20-1	TRBJ2-4	.	TGCAGTGCTAGAGTTACGGACCCCAAAAACATTCAGTACTTC	CSARVTDPKNIQYF
many	TRBV6-2/TRBV6-3	TRBJ2-7	TRBD1	TGTGCCAGCAGTTACGGGGGACAGGGCGCGGCAAGCGGGCGTCATTTCTACGAGCAGTACTTC	CASSYGGQGAASGRHFYEQYF
many	TRBV12-3/TRBV12-4	TRBJ1-1	.	TGTGCCAGCAAGCCTACTCGGAACACTGAAGCTTTCTTT	CASKPTRNTEAFF
few	TRBV5-6	TRBJ2-1	TRBD1	TGTGCCAGCAGCTTGAGCAAAGGGGGCAGGACCAAGGATGAGCAGTTCTTC	CASSLSKGGRTKDEQFF
many	TRBV29-1	TRBJ2-3	.	TGCAGCGTCGACGGAGGTTCCCTCCCTACGCAGTATTTT	CSVDGGSLPTQYF
many	TRBV9	TRBJ2-5	TRBD1	TGTGCCAGCAGCGGCGACAGGGGGCGGGAGACCCAGTACTTC	CASSGDRGRETQYF
many	TRBV5-1	TRBJ2-7	TRBD1	TGCGCCAGCAGCCCGGACAGGGACGAGCAGTACTTC	CASSPDRDEQYF
.	TRBV18	TRBJ2-7	TRBD2	TGTGCCAGCTCACAACTTAGCGGGGGGGCCGCTAACGAGCAGTACTTC	CASSQLSGGAANEQYF
many	TRBV20-1	TRBJ1-4	.	TGCAGTGCTAGACTGGTGGGGGCATGGGAAAAACTGTTTTTT	CSARLVGAWEKLFF
many	TRBV7-9	TRBJ2-1	TRBD1	TGTGCCAGCAGGCATTCCGACAGGGCCTGGGATGAGCAGTTCTTC	CASRHSDRAWDEQFF
many	TRBV18	TRBJ2-3	.	TGTGCCAGCTCACCACCCGCTAGCGCCGGAGATACGCAGTATTTT	CASSPPASAGDTQYF
.	TRBV5-2	TRBJ1-5	.	TGTGCCAGCGGCCCGGGGCTCCCCTGCGGCAATCAGCCCCAGCATTTT	CASGPGLPCGNQPQHF
many	TRBV18	TRBJ1-1	.	TGTGCCAGCTCACCGGACATGAACACTGAAGCTTTCTTT	CASSPDMNTEAFF
many	TRBV10-2	TRBJ2-4	.	TGCGCCAGCAGTGAGGGGGGAGCCAAAAACATTCAGTACTTC	CASSEGGAKNIQYF
many	TRBV4-1	TRBJ2-5	.	TGCGCCAGCAGCCAAGATCGTGGAGAGCAACAAGAGACCCAGTACTTC	CASSQDRGEQQETQYF
many	TRBV4-3	TRBJ2-2	.	TGCGCCAGCAGCCAAGATCGTCTTTCCGGGGAGCTGTTTTTT	CASSQDRLSGELFF
many	TRBV12-3/TRBV12-4	TRBJ2-5	TRBD1	TGTGCCAGCAGTCCTCAGGGGGCGGAATTAGGAGAGACCCAGTACTTC	CASSPQGAELGETQYF
many	TRBV27	TRBJ1-1	TRBD1	TGTGCCAGCAGTTCCTTACTTAGGGACAGGGGATATACCGGTGAAGCTTTCTTT	CASSSLLRDRGYTGEAFF
many	TRBV24-1	TRBJ2-3	.	TGTGCCACCAGTGACCGACATTCTACCCGGGATACGCAGTATTTT	CATSDRHSTRDTQYF
many	TRBV4-1	TRBJ2-2	.	TGCGCCAGCAGCCAAGCACAGGGTAACACCGGGGAGCTGTTTTTT	CASSQAQGNTGELFF
many	TRBV7-9	TRBJ1-2	.	TGTGCCAGCAGCTTTTCCTATGGGACTCTCGATGGCTACACCTTC	CASSFSYGTLDGYTF
many	TRBV20-1	TRBJ2-1	TRBD2	TGCAGTGCTAGCATGGGACTAGCGGGAGGGGTTTTACAAAGTGAGCAGTTCTTC	CSASMGLAGGVLQSEQFF
many	TRBV12-3/TRBV12-4	TRBJ1-5	.	TGTGCCAGCAGTCCGGACAGTCTCTATAGCAATCAGCCCCAGCATTTT	CASSPDSLYSNQPQHF
many	TRBV4-3	TRBJ2-5	.	TGCGCCAGCAGCCAAGAGGGACTTCCTGAGACCCAGTACTTC	CASSQEGLPETQYF
.	TRBV12-3/TRBV12-4	TRBJ2-1	.	TGTGCCAGCAGTTTAAGGAAAGGGGGGGATGAGCAGTTCTTC	CASSLRKGGDEQFF
many	TRBV5-1	TRBJ2-7	.	TGCGCCAGCAGCTTGATGCGACTAGAGGGTGGCGAGCAGTACTTC	CASSLMRLEGGEQYF
many	TRBV7-6	TRBJ1-6	TRBD1	TGTGCCAGCAGCGCAACAGGGGCGACCTCCTATAATTCACCCCTCCACTTT	CASSATGATSYNSPLHF
many	TRBV9	TRBJ1-5	TRBD1	TGTGCCAGCAGCCCAGGGGGGAGCAATCAGCCCCAGCATTTT	CASSPGGSNQPQHF
many	TRBV11-1	TRBJ2-5	.	TGTGCCAGCAGTCTCAAACCGGACAGTCCCAGCAGGGGATTCCAAGAGACCCAGTACTTC	CASSLKPDSPSRGFQETQYF
many	TRBV29-1	TRBJ1-1	.	TGCAGCGTCCTCTTGAGCACTGAAGCTTTCTTT	CSVLLSTEAFF
many	TRBV20-1	TRBJ2-3	TRBD2	TGCAGTGCTAGCTCTAGCGGGGACGCAGATACGCAGTATTTT	CSASSSGDADTQYF
many	TRBV15	TRBJ1-5	.	TGTGCCACCAGCAGGGACAGATCCGTGGGTCAGCCCCAGCATTTT	CATSRDRSVGQPQHF
.	TRBV27	TRBJ2-1	TRBD2	TGTGCCAGCAGGCCGGGACTAGCCTACAATGAGCAGTTCTTC	CASRPGLAYNEQFF
many	TRBV4-2	TRBJ2-7	.	TGTGCCAGCAGCCAGGGGCCCTACGAGCAGTACTTC	CASSQGPYEQYF
many	TRBV6-4	TRBJ2-7	.	TGTGCCAGCAGTGAGGGCGGGGGCGGCGCGTACGAGCAGTACTTC	CASSEGGGGAYEQYF
many	TRBV28	TRBJ2-3	.	TGTGCCAGCAGTTTTACCGGGGCGGGGAGCACAGATACGCAGTATTTT	CASSFTGAGSTDTQYF
few	TRBV23-1	TRBJ1-5	TRBD1	TGCGCCAGCAGTCAACCCCGGACAGGCCCTCCAGGTAGCAATCAGCCCCAGCATTTT	CASSQPRTGPPGSNQPQHF
many	TRBV20-1	TRBJ1-5	.	TGCAGTGCTAGAAGGGTTTCCATGATCAATCAGCCCCAGCATTTT	CSARRVSMINQPQHF
many	TRBV4-3	TRBJ2-1	TRBD2	TGCGCCAGCAGCCAGCGACTAGCGGGGAATGAGCAGTTCTTC	CASSQRLAGNEQFF
.	TRBV29-1	TRBJ2-2	TRBD1	TGCAGCGTACCGGACAGGGGGAACACCGGGGAGCTGTTTTTT	CSVPDRGNTGELFF
many	TRBV10-3	TRBJ2-2	TRBD1	TGTGCCACCATGGGACAGGACAACACCGGGGAGCTGTTTTTT	CATMGQDNTGELFF
many	TRBV5-1	TRBJ2-7	.	TGCGCCAGCAGCTTGTCCAGGGCCGGCTACGAGCAGTACTTC	CASSLSRAGYEQYF